This TCR beta chain is from a study of blood T cell repertoires in COVID-19. Overall study: Italy, Spain and the United States were the sources of the convalescent and acute COVID-19 samples.

The CDR3 is 13 amino acids. Germline values: CDR1 MNHEY, CDR2 SVGAGI. The V end was cut by 2 bases, the J end by 3 bases, with 7 bases between. Under the authors' procedure: The authors estimated nucleated cell counts from reference gene primer amplification. Sequenced by immunoSEQ multiplex PCR; TCRdb stores in-frame clones only, minus some. V, J and clone size derive from that table, while D and trimming were established from the DNA sequence. This table has roughly 190,000 clones, 88% appearing once. The sample taken for sequencing was peripheral blood. The clonotype was recovered from a human donor in a cohort sampled during active COVID-19. The gene calls are TRBV6-5 and TRBJ1-1, with D unclear. The CDR3 region has the DNA TGTGCCAGCAGTTACAAGAGAGACACTGAAGCTTTCTTT. Protein product: CASSYKRDTEAFF.